These 7 T cell receptor beta chains came from one sample sequenced in a study of PD-L1 blockade in urothelial cancer. TCRdb's table, derived via immunoSEQ multiplex PCR, lists solely in-frame clones and lacks some. Among 13,000 to 15,000 clones listed, approximately 90% were seen once. Here the sequenced sample was PBMCs, taken around atezolizumab (anti-PD-L1) treatment. Source of these receptors: a man between 70 and 80 years old with urothelial cancer.

The chain recombines TRBV7-8 with TRBJ2-3; tentative D call: TRBD2 (5 bases). This CDR3 has 13 amino acids. CDR1 and CDR2 (germline): SGHVS, FQNEAQ. V lost 5 bases and J lost 5, with 11 bases in between. The CDR3 coding sequence is TGTGCCAGCAGCCCAAGGAGCGGAGATACGCAGTATTTT. It is translated as CASSPRSGDTQYF. The variable domain in full, completed from reference TRBV7-8 and TRBJ2-3, reads GAGVSQSPRYKVAKRGQDVALRCDPISGHVSLFWYQQALGQGPEFLTYFQNEAQLDKSGLPSDRFFAERPEGSVSTLKIQRTQQEDSAVYLCASSPRSGDTQYFGPGTRLTVL.

The CDR3 DNA follows: TGTGCCAGCAGGGCCATCTTTTCGGGATACGAGCAGTACTTC. It is translated as CASRAIFSGYEQYF. This rearrangement joins TRBV6-1 to TRBJ2-7; TRBD2 might be the D (5 bases). Trimming took off 6 bases at V and 4 bases at J, with 16 bases between the two ends. Per the germline V gene, CDR1 is MNHNS and CDR2 is SASEGT. This CDR3 is 14 amino acids long.

This chain connects TRBV25-1 to TRBJ2-1, with 10 bases matching TRBD2. CDR1 is MGHDK and CDR2 is SYGVNS in the germline V gene. V was pared by 4 bases and J by 2 bases, with 5 bases of the junction left unmatched. This CDR3 is 16 amino acids long. Here the CDR3 reads CASSGLSGGPYNEQFF. CDR3 sequence (DNA): TGTGCCAGCAGTGGCCTTAGCGGGGGGCCCTACAATGAGCAGTTCTTC.

The chain employs TRBV6-5 and TRBJ1-6, with 7 positions matching TRBD1. The CDR3 consists of 15 residues. Germline V gives CDR1 MNHEY, CDR2 SVGAGI. Trimming removed 6 bases from V and 4 bases from J; junction bases left unmatched: 6. CDR3 residues: CASREPGQYNSPLHF. The CDR3 bases are TGTGCCAGCAGAGAACCGGGACAGTATAATTCACCCCTCCACTTT.

The gene calls are TRBV27 and TRBJ2-1; 11 bases are a match to TRBD1. V lost 8 bases, J lost 7 bases, and 4 bases stayed unmatched. Germline CDR1 reads MNHEY; CDR2 reads SMNVEV (reference sequence). The CDR3 totals 13 residues. CDR3 in amino acids: CASGRDRGNEQFF. CDR3 DNA: TGTGCCAGCGGGAGGGACAGGGGGAATGAGCAGTTCTTC.

The genes are TRBV28 and TRBJ1-1, with TRBD1 as a possible D gene (5 bases). The germline V and J ends were trimmed by 3 bases and 5 bases, with 10 bases remaining between them. Germline loops: CDR1 MDHEN, CDR2 SYDVKM. This CDR3 is 13 amino acids long. DNA for the CDR3: TGTGCCAGCAGTTTCAGGGTCGGGACTGAAGCTTTCTTT. Its translation is CASSFRVGTEAFF.

The chain links TRBV4-2 to TRBJ1-2, with a tentative D call TRBD1 (6 bases). Germline values: CDR1 LGHNA, CDR2 YNFKEQ. With 4 bases removed from V and 2 bases from J, the gap between germline ends came to 17 bases. This CDR3 is built from 16 residues. CDR3 in DNA: TGTGCCAGCAGCCGCCCCTCCGGGACACCGAACTATGGCTACACCTTC. Translation gives CASSRPSGTPNYGYTF.